The rows below give T cell receptor beta chains drawn from one sample of a study of control samples from healthy donors and cancer patients. Here immunoSEQ multiplex PCR was the method, and the copy in TCRdb shows in-frame clones only, minus some. Among under 200,000 clones, around 92% were seen once, and the ten largest hold about 1.6%. The sample taken for sequencing was blood. These TCRs come from a woman aged 25 to 39 in good health. The CDR3 runs from the conserved cysteine through the conserved F or W. The D gene is left open where the match is weak. The size entry is marked missing in some rows and otherwise reads once, few, many or a size class.

cdr3_length,clone_size,j_call,v_call,d_call,cdr3_aa,cdr3_nt
13,.,TRBJ2-1,TRBV5-6,.,CASSLGAKNEQFF,TGTGCCAGCAGCTTGGGAGCGAAAAATGAGCAGTTCTTC
14,.,TRBJ2-3,TRBV7-8,.,CASQRAPSTDTQYF,TGTGCCAGCCAGCGGGCCCCAAGCACAGATACGCAGTATTTT
16,once,TRBJ2-2,TRBV10-1,.,CASSAGRVVGTGELFF,TGCGCCAGCAGTGCCGGTAGGGTGGTAGGCACCGGGGAGCTGTTTTTT
16,.,TRBJ1-5,TRBV19,TRBD1,CASSRGTVYSNQPQHF,TGTGCCAGTAGTAGGGGGACAGTTTATAGCAATCAGCCCCAGCATTTT
15,.,TRBJ2-5,TRBV5-3,.,CARSDAGAGLETQYF,TGTGCCAGAAGCGACGCCGGGGCGGGGCTCGAGACCCAGTACTTC
14,once,TRBJ2-3,TRBV6-4,TRBD2,CASSLAGGPDTQYF,TGTGCCAGCAGTCTGGCGGGGGGGCCGGATACGCAGTATTTT
12,.,TRBJ2-1,TRBV24-1,TRBD1,CATSEQGNEQFF,TGTGCCACCAGTGAACAGGGGAATGAGCAGTTCTTC
14,.,TRBJ1-1,TRBV6-1,TRBD1,CASGTGMTNTEAFF,TGTGCCAGCGGGACAGGAATGACGAACACTGAAGCTTTCTTT
15,few,TRBJ2-3,TRBV6-4,.,CASSDSSGGTDTQYF,TGTGCCAGCAGTGACTCTAGCGGAGGCACAGATACGCAGTATTTT
16,.,TRBJ2-1,TRBV7-2,.,CASSLVPSWPYNEQFF,TGTGCCAGCAGCTTAGTACCTAGCTGGCCCTACAATGAGCAGTTCTTC
13,once,TRBJ2-2,TRBV19,.,CATRTANTGELFF,TGTGCCACCCGGACAGCGAACACCGGGGAGCTGTTTTTT
16,.,TRBJ2-2,TRBV7-9,.,CASSLVRTPNTGELFF,TGTGCCAGCAGCTTAGTTAGGACTCCGAACACCGGGGAGCTGTTTTTT
14,.,TRBJ2-2,TRBV28,TRBD1,CASSFTGGTGELFF,TGTGCCAGCAGTTTCACAGGGGGCACCGGGGAGCTGTTTTTT
15,.,TRBJ2-7,TRBV3-1/TRBV3-2,.,CASSSPQGSFDEQYF,TGTGCCAGCAGCTCCCCCCAGGGTTCTTTCGACGAGCAGTACTTC
12,.,TRBJ2-7,TRBV3-1/TRBV3-2,.,CASSQVSYEQYF,TGTGCCAGCAGCCAAGTCAGCTACGAGCAGTACTTC
14,once,TRBJ2-5,TRBV6-6,.,CASSYLSGQETQYF,TGTGCCAGCAGTTACCTTAGCGGCCAAGAGACCCAGTACTTC
15,.,TRBJ2-4,TRBV20-1,.,CSASRGDGAKNIQYF,TGCAGTGCTAGTAGGGGGGATGGAGCCAAAAACATTCAGTACTTC
17,.,TRBJ1-1,TRBV11-3,.,CASSSTRLTTGNTEAFF,TGTGCCAGCAGCTCAACCCGTCTAACCACAGGGAACACTGAAGCTTTCTTT
16,.,TRBJ1-4,TRBV9,TRBD1,CASSPDRAGDYEKLFF,TGTGCCAGCAGCCCGGACAGGGCGGGGGATTATGAAAAACTGTTTTTT
12,once,TRBJ1-1,TRBV6-6,.,CASRTAGTEAFF,TGTGCCAGCAGGACAGCGGGCACTGAAGCTTTCTTT
13,.,TRBJ1-1,TRBV10-1,.,CASSESRGTEAFF,TGCGCCAGCAGTGAGTCTAGGGGCACTGAAGCTTTCTTT
13,.,TRBJ2-7,TRBV11-2,.,CASSAGTVYEQYF,TGTGCCAGCAGCGCCGGGACCGTCTACGAGCAGTACTTC
14,.,TRBJ2-5,TRBV18,.,CASSPRGEGRTQYF,TGTGCCAGCTCACCAAGGGGAGAGGGTAGGACCCAGTACTTC
15,once,TRBJ2-1,TRBV6-5,TRBD2,CASTLLAGGRDEQFF,TGTGCCAGCACCCTACTAGCGGGGGGGCGGGATGAGCAGTTCTTC
15,.,TRBJ1-1,TRBV27,TRBD1,CASSLSRTGGTEAFF,TGTGCCAGCAGTTTATCAAGGACAGGGGGCACTGAAGCTTTCTTT
15,few,TRBJ1-5,TRBV6-5,TRBD1,CASSSTGGAGQPQHF,TGTGCCAGCAGTTCGACAGGGGGCGCGGGGCAGCCCCAGCATTTT
14,.,TRBJ2-1,TRBV19,.,CASSPWTAYNEQFF,TGTGCCAGTAGTCCCTGGACAGCCTACAATGAGCAGTTCTTC
17,.,TRBJ1-5,TRBV7-6,.,CASSLACAHLFYQPQHF,TGTGCCAGCAGCTTAGCGTGCGCACATTTATTTTATCAGCCCCAGCATTTT
19,.,TRBJ2-3,TRBV6-7,TRBD2,CASSYTGTSGGAGEDTQYF,TGTGCCAGCAGTTATACCGGGACTAGCGGGGGGGCCGGGGAAGATACGCAGTATTTT
14,.,TRBJ2-3,TRBV7-9,TRBD2,CASGTSGRVDTQYF,TGTGCCAGCGGGACTAGCGGGAGGGTAGATACGCAGTATTTT